This T cell receptor beta chain was documented in a study of vaccination effects on CD4 cells after COVID-19. About the study: Post-vaccine draws lagged the second dose by a median of 72 days. Researchers reported culturing 2 million or so PBMC in each well, adding 8 to 10 IU/ml IL-2 and about 10 ug/ml peptides. Whole-study findings and limits: Researchers report that only 1 of 255 vaccine-induced clones in healthy vaccinees cross-reacted with common cold coronaviruses.

As regards this clone: Its antigen is still unknown.

Method: immunoSEQ multiplex PCR; TCRdb's copy keeps in-frame clones and lacks some. The repertoire holds approximately 47,000 clones, with 60% to 75% as singletons. The culture ran for approximately 10 days, and then CD4+ T cells were isolated. The vaccine given was either BNT162b2 or mRNA-1273, in two doses. Negative nucleocapsid antibody tests before and after vaccination confirmed no previous SARS-CoV-2 infection. The sequences come from CD4+ T cells from PBMCs cultured without peptide, collected after COVID-19 vaccination. The sequence was obtained from a human donor who received a COVID-19 vaccine.

CDR3 bases: TGTGCCAGCAGTTTTAAGGGGACAGGGCTGTTCTTC. This codes for CASSFKGTGLFF. This rearrangement joins TRBV28 to TRBJ2-1; 9 nucleotides line up with TRBD1. Germline V gene data show CDR1 as MDHEN and CDR2 as SYDVKM. This CDR3 is built from 12 residues. With V trimmed by 3 bases and J by 15 bases, 6 bases remained unmatched.